The next 27 T cell receptor beta chains were all read from a single sample in a study of T cells after yellow fever vaccination. One entry per CDR3 protein, called by TCRdb with MiXCR from the 5' RACE reads. The data hold a few hundred thousand distinct CDR3 sequences, with approximately 4% observed a single time. Source: PBMCs, taken 5 days after the yellow fever booster vaccination. The source of these receptors is a young man who received the YFV17D yellow fever vaccine.

This clonotype was seen many times. The chain couples TRBV5-1 to TRBJ1-4; 10 nucleotides match TRBD1. The J segment lost 8 bases and the V segment lost 6 bases, leaving 7 bases of the junction unmatched. The germline V gene encodes CDR1 SGHRS and CDR2 YFSETQ. There are 14 residues in the CDR3. CDR3 loop: CASTRDRGGEKLFF. The CDR3 DNA is TGCGCCAGCACTCGGGACAGGGGTGGCGAAAAACTGTTTTTT.

For the CDR3, the DNA is TGTGCCAGCAGCCACCTCGCGGGAGTCGTAGACGGTGAAAAACTGTTTTTT. This sequence encodes CASSHLAGVVDGEKLFF. The rearrangement links TRBV3-1 to TRBJ1-4; D is unclear. Trimming took 3 bases from V and 7 from J, leaving 21 bases between them. The CDR3 extends over 17 amino acids. Germline-derived CDR1 and CDR2 are LGHDT and YNNKEL (reference sequence).

Ten or more counts support this clonotype. V usage is TRBV7-2 and J usage is TRBJ2-3; 9 positions match TRBD2. V shed 2 bases, J shed 2 bases, and the junction held 5 bases outside the gene matches. Germline assignment: CDR1 SGHTA and CDR2 FQGNSA. The length of the CDR3 is 16 residues. CDR3 sequence reads: CASSLSSSGVTDTQYF. The CDR3 nucleotides are TGTGCCAGCAGCTTAAGTTCTAGCGGGGTCACAGATACGCAGTATTTT.

The CDR3: CSVEWGIDTEAFF. The CDR3 nucleotides are TGCAGCGTTGAATGGGGAATTGACACTGAAGCTTTCTTT. The rearrangement uses TRBV29-1 and TRBJ1-1, with unresolved D. V lost 2 bases, J lost 3 bases, and 10 bases lay in between. The CDR3 totals 13 residues. In germline, CDR1 is SQVTM, CDR2 ANQGSEA.

Ten or more counts support this clonotype. Here the CDR3 DNA reads TGTGCCAGCAGCTTAGTCGAATGGGGTCGGAATGAGCAGTTCTTC. Protein sequence: CASSLVEWGRNEQFF. This chain links TRBV7-2 with TRBJ2-1; no firm D call. The V gene lost 1 base and the J gene lost 7 bases, with 14 bases spanning the gap. Per germline, CDR1 SGHTA and CDR2 FQGNSA. The CDR3 length is 15 residues.

This clonotype was seen many times. Compared with germline, one end of the junction differs, possibly owing to a read error. The chain employs TRBV7-7 and TRBJ2-2; D is possibly TRBD1 or TRBD2 (5 bases each). The CDR3 loop spans 15 amino acids. Germline V CDR1 and CDR2: SSHAT, FNYEAQ (reference sequence). CDR3 amino acids: CASSPGTVLGGELFF. In DNA, the CDR3 is TGTGCTAGCAGCCCCGGGACGGTTCTTGGTGGGGAGCTGTTTTTT.

The sample holds a few counts of this clonotype. The rearrangement joins TRBV6-2 or TRBV6-3 to TRBJ1-2, with D uncertain. Germline values: CDR1 MNHEY, CDR2 SVGEGT. The V gene lost 4 bases and the J gene lost 4 bases, with 13 bases spanning the gap. The CDR3 sequence is 14 residues long. DNA for the CDR3: TGTGCCAGCAGTTGGGATGTCTCCTCCTATGGCTACACCTTC. Translation: CASSWDVSSYGYTF.

This clonotype has only a few counts. The chain employs TRBV2 and TRBJ1-6; no reliable D call. Between the trimmed V and J ends, which lost 6 bases and 6 bases, there was a span of 9 bases. The CDR3 runs 13 residues. CDR1 and CDR2 (germline): SNHLY, FYNNEI. The CDR3 DNA follows: TGTGCCAGCAGCGAGGCTTTTAATTCACCCCTCCACTTT. Amino acids: CASSEAFNSPLHF.

This clonotype was seen at least ten times. The V and J genes are TRBV20-1 and TRBJ2-5, with 8 bases identical to TRBD2. The CDR3 runs 13 residues. The trim removed 5 bases at V and 3 bases at J, leaving 5 bases unmatched. Looked up from germline, CDR1 is DFQATT and CDR2 is SNEGSKA (reference sequence). CDR3 region: CSAPRGAEETQYF. DNA for the CDR3: TGCAGTGCTCCGCGGGGGGCTGAAGAGACCCAGTACTTC.

This clonotype was seen a few times. V gene TRBV5-6 combines with J gene TRBJ1-2; D is uncertain. The CDR3 consists of 16 residues. Germline V gives CDR1 SGHDT, CDR2 YYEEEE. The germline V and J ends were trimmed by 4 bases and 0 bases, with 16 bases remaining between them. CDR3 DNA sequence: TGTGCCAGCAGCCTCAGACAAACGCGATCTAACTATGGCTACACCTTC. Protein sequence: CASSLRQTRSNYGYTF.

This chain connects TRBV15 to TRBJ2-5; 7 bases align to TRBD1. Losses at the gene ends were 2 bases for V and 5 bases for J; bases not matched to a gene: 5. The CDR3 sequence is 14 residues long. The germline V gene encodes CDR1 LNHNV and CDR2 YYDKDF (reference sequence). The CDR3 loop reads CATSRSGGRETQYF. The DNA for the CDR3 is TGTGCCACCAGCAGATCAGGGGGTCGGGAGACCCAGTACTTC.

CDR3 sequence reads: CASSLWGEEETQYF. For the CDR3, the DNA is TGTGCCAGCAGCTTATGGGGGGAAGAAGAGACCCAGTACTTC. This rearrangement joins TRBV7-9 to TRBJ2-5, with D possibly TRBD2 on 6 matching bases. Germline CDR1 reads SEHNR; CDR2 reads FQNEAQ (reference sequence). V was cut by 2 bases and J by 3 bases, with 10 bases left in between. The CDR3 sequence is 14 residues long.

The J gene is TRBJ2-3, the V gene TRBV25-1; TRBD1 might be the D (6 bases). This CDR3 is built from 14 residues. Deletions cut 3 bases from V and 6 bases from J, with 13 bases between. Germline CDR1 and CDR2: MGHDK and SYGVNS. CDR3 DNA sequence: TGTGCCAGCAGTGATCCGACAGGCCCGGATACGCAGTATTTT. This gives the protein CASSDPTGPDTQYF.

This clonotype came up many times. The V and J genes are TRBV5-6 and TRBJ1-5, with 10 bases lining up with TRBD1. V gave up 4 bases and J gave up 2 bases; unmatched junction bases: 3. Looked up from germline, CDR1 is SGHDT and CDR2 is YYEEEE. The length of the CDR3 is 15 residues. This CDR3 is CASSVTGGGNQPQHF. CDR3 nucleotides: TGTGCCAGCAGCGTGACAGGGGGCGGCAATCAGCCCCAGCATTTT.

This clonotype showed up just a few times. V is TRBV3-1 and J is TRBJ2-5; 7 bases are shared with TRBD2. The germline CDR1 and CDR2 sequences are LGHDT and YNNKEL (reference sequence). This CDR3 contains 10 residues. The CDR3 sequence is CGGGGETQYF. In nucleotides, the CDR3 is TGTGGGGGGGGAGGAGAGACCCAGTACTTC.

The V call is TRBV14, the J call TRBJ1-1, with D maybe TRBD1 (5 bases). The CDR3 covers 15 residues. Germline-derived CDR1 and CDR2 are SGHDN and FVKESK. V lost 3 bases and J lost 0, with 11 bases in between. CDR3 amino acids: CASSHRVQMNTEAFF. CDR3 bases: TGTGCCAGCAGCCACAGGGTCCAGATGAACACTGAAGCTTTCTTT. Together with reference TRBV14 and TRBJ1-1, the CDR3 gives the full variable domain: EAGVTQFPSHSVIEKGQTVTLRCDPISGHDNLYWYRRVMGKEIKFLLHFVKESKQDESGMPNNRFLAERTGGTYSTLKVQPAELEDSGVYFCASSHRVQMNTEAFFGQGTRLTVV.

This clonotype was detected only a few times. J is TRBJ2-1 and V is TRBV11-2; D remains unclear. V lost 8 bases, J lost 6 bases, and 14 bases lay in between. The CDR3 sequence is 13 residues long. Germline CDR1 SGHAT, CDR2 FQNNGV. The CDR3 loop is CASAPVLPNEQFF. Written as DNA, the CDR3 is TGTGCCAGCGCCCCGGTACTCCCCAATGAGCAGTTCTTC.

The V gene is TRBV5-1, the J gene TRBJ2-7; the match to TRBD2 covers 7 bases. This CDR3 is built from 15 residues. V trimming: 0 bases; J trimming: 7 bases; junction bases outside the gene matches: 10. Germline assignment: CDR1 SGHRS and CDR2 YFSETQ. The CDR3 bases are TGCGCCAGCAGCTTGGAGGCTAGCGGTCTACGAGAGCAGTACTTC. Encoded protein: CASSLEASGLREQYF.

This clonotype has just a few counts. The V and J genes are TRBV4-1 and TRBJ2-1, with TRBD1 identical over 10 bases. The CDR3 consists of 17 residues. Germline CDR1 and CDR2: MGHRA and YSYEKL. Trimming at V came to 4 bases and at J to 4 bases, leaving 10 bases not matched to a gene. The CDR3 bases are TGCGCCAGCAGCCGCGGACAGGGGGTTGCTCTATACAATGAGCAGTTCTTC. It codes for CASSRGQGVALYNEQFF.

CDR3 DNA: TGTGCCAGCAGCTTCCCACAGGCCAGGAGCTCCTACAATGAGCAGTTCTTC. Translating gives CASSFPQARSSYNEQFF. V and J are TRBV7-6 and TRBJ2-1, with a weak D call TRBD1 (5 bases). In germline, CDR1 is SGHVS, CDR2 FNYEAQ. V lost 3 bases and J 0 bases, leaving 15 bases between the germline ends. This CDR3 is built from 17 residues. The full variable domain, its missing parts supplied by reference TRBV7-6 and TRBJ2-1, is GAGVSQSPRYKVTKRGQDVALRCDPISGHVSLYWYRQALGQGPEFLTYFNYEAQQDKSGLPNDRFSAERPEGSISTLTIQRTEQRDSAMYRCASSFPQARSSYNEQFFGPGTRLTVL.

This clonotype was observed a few times. The V and J genes are TRBV28 and TRBJ2-5; TRBD2 is a possible D gene (6 bases). V was trimmed by 3 bases and J by 1 base, leaving 12 bases between them. The CDR3 totals 15 residues. Germline CDR1 reads MDHEN; CDR2 reads SYDVKM. The CDR3 DNA reads TGTGCCAGCAGTTTCGGGGGAGCGGCCCAAGAGACCCAGTACTTC. Amino acid sequence: CASSFGGAAQETQYF.

This clonotype was counted only a few times. J is TRBJ2-5 and V is TRBV7-9; 9 nucleotides match TRBD2. CDR1 and CDR2 (germline): SEHNR, FQNEAQ (reference sequence). The trim removed 6 bases at V and 1 base at J, leaving 3 bases unmatched. The CDR3 is 14 residues long. This CDR3 is CASRHSGGQETQYF. The CDR3 bases are TGTGCCAGCAGACATAGCGGGGGCCAAGAGACCCAGTACTTC.

This clonotype showed up many times. The chain links TRBV5-5 to TRBJ2-7; the match to TRBD1 covers 7 bases. V was pared by 0 bases and J by 2 bases, with 11 bases of the junction left unmatched. The CDR3 runs to 17 residues. CDR1 is SGHKS, CDR2 YYEKEE, per germline (reference sequence). The CDR3 region has the DNA TGTGCCAGCAGCTTGGGGGGCCGGGACAGATATACCTACGAGCAGTACGTC. It specifies CASSLGGRDRYTYEQYV.

This clonotype came up many times. The chain recombines TRBV12-3 or TRBV12-4 with TRBJ2-3; D is uncertain. This CDR3 is 13 amino acids long. V was cut by 3 bases and J by 2 bases, with 6 bases left in between. The CDR3 bases are TGTGCCAGCAGTTTGTCCTCCACAGATACGCAGTATTTT. Protein product: CASSLSSTDTQYF.

This clonotype was seen at least ten times. The rearrangement links TRBV5-1 to TRBJ2-3, with TRBD2 identical over 7 bases. This CDR3 has 15 amino acids. V lost 1 base and J lost 4; bases outside the gene matches: 6. Looked up from germline, CDR1 is SGHRS and CDR2 is YFSETQ. In DNA form, the CDR3 reads TGCGCCAGCAGCTTGAGCCGCGGGGGTGCAGATACGCAGTATTTT. Its protein is CASSLSRGGADTQYF.

CDR3 loop: CSARRQGLGYGYTF. The CDR3 DNA is TGCAGTGCTAGGAGGCAGGGGCTCGGCTATGGCTACACCTTC. The chain is built from TRBV20-1 and TRBJ1-2; D perhaps matches TRBD1 (6 bases). The length of the CDR3 is 14 residues. The V end lost 3 bases, the J end lost 4 bases, and 15 bases lay between the germline ends. Germline CDR1 reads DFQATT; CDR2 reads SNEGSKA (reference sequence).

This clonotype was observed at least ten times. The chain carries TRBV7-9 and TRBJ2-3; tentatively, D is TRBD1 (5 bases). CDR1 is SEHNR, CDR2 FQNEAQ, per germline (reference sequence). The V end lost 8 bases, the J end lost 1 base, and 10 bases lay between the germline ends. The CDR3 covers 13 residues. CDR3 sequence (DNA): TGTGCCAGCCAGGGATTTCGCACAGATACGCAGTATTTT. This translates into CASQGFRTDTQYF.